This TCR beta chain was recovered during a study of blood T cell repertoires in COVID-19. Study summary: From the United States, Italy and Spain came samples of acute and convalescent COVID-19. T cells, B-cell-depleted T cells, or PBMCs supplied cDNA or gDNA.

Germline V gives CDR1 MDHEN, CDR2 SYDVKM. The CDR3 contains 16 residues. V was cut by 5 bases and J by 5 bases, with 19 bases left in between. In the authors' methods: Reference gene primers were amplified, and this amplification served to estimate nucleated cell counts. The repertoire was sequenced with immunoSEQ multiplex PCR; TCRdb's copy has only in-frame clones and lacks some. V and J calls and clone size are as listed in that table; D and trimming were resolved from the DNA. The table lists roughly 220,000 clones, 85% to 90% of them singletons. This clonotype originated in a man between 60 and 75 years old with acute or convalescent COVID-19. The V call is TRBV28, the J call TRBJ2-1; D might be TRBD1 (6 bases). Sequenced sample: peripheral blood. The CDR3 region has the DNA TGTGCCAGCAGTCCCGTGGACAGTAGGTCCCACAATGAGCAGTTCTTC. Residues: CASSPVDSRSHNEQFF.